This T cell receptor (beta chain) was captured in a study of cytomegalovirus exposure and HLA in healthy donors. PCR amplification relied on 60 Vbeta primers (plus 13 Jbeta primers). Only in-frame clones appear in the TCRdb table, and some are missing; sequencing was by immunoSEQ multiplex PCR. The data hold 150,000 or so clones, with about 82% observed a single time. The origin of this receptor is a female donor in good health and CMV-seronegative. Material for sequencing was PBMCs.

The DNA of the CDR3 is TGTGCCATCAGTGCCAACAGCGGGGAAGGGCCTGACAATGAGCAGTTCTTC. It is translated as CAISANSGEGPDNEQFF. This chain links TRBV10-3 with TRBJ2-1; 7 bases agree with TRBD2. Trimming took 4 bases from V and 5 from J; bases not matched to a gene: 14. Germline V gene data show CDR1 as ENHRY and CDR2 as SYGVKD. This CDR3 comprises 17 residues.